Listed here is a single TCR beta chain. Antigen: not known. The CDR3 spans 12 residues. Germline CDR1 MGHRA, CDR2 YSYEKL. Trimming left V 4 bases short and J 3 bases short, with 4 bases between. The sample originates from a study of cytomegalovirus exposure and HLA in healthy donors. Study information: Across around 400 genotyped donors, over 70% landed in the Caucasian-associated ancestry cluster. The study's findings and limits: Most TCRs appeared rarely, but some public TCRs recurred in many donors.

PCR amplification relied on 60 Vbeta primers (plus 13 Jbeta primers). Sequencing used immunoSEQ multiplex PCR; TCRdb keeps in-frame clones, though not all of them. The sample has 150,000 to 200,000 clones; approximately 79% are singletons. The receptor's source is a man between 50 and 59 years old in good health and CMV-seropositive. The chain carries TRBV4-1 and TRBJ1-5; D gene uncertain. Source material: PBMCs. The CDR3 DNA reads TGCGCCAGCAGCCGCTACAATCAGCCCCAGCATTTT. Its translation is CASSRYNQPQHF.